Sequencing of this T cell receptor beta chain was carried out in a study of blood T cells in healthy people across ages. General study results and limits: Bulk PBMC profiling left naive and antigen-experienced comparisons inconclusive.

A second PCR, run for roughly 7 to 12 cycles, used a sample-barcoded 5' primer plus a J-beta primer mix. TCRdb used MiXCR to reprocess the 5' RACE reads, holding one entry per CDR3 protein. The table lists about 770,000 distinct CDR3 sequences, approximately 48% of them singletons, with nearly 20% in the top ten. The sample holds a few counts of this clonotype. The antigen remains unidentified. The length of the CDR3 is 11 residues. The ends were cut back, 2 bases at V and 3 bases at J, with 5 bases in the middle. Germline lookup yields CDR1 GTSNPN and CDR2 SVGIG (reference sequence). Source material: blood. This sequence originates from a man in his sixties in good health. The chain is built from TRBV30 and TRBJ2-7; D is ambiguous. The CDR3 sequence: CAWSRYYEQYF. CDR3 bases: TGTGCCTGGAGTCGGTACTACGAGCAGTACTTC. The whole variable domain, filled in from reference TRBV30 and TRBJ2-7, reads SQTIHQWPATLVQPVGSPLSLECTVEGTSNPNLYWYRQAAGRGLQLLFYSVGIGQISSEVPQNLSASRPQDRQFILSSKKLLLSDSGFYLCAWSRYYEQYFGPGTRLTVT.